These 27 T cell receptor beta chains came from one sample sequenced in a study of long-term antiretroviral therapy in people with HIV. Version v3.0 of the immunoSEQ assay was performed at survey level. Clones were sequenced by immunoSEQ multiplex PCR, and TCRdb holds only the in-frame ones, with some missing. The repertoire has fewer than 25,000 clones, roughly 80% of them found once; the top ten carry 5% to 6.5%. Sequencing used unsorted PBMCs, obtained 4.4 years after starting antiretroviral therapy. These receptors were obtained from a man between 25 and 39 years old with HIV.

J is TRBJ2-7 and V is TRBV5-6; tentatively, D is TRBD2 (6 bases). CDR3 length: 15 residues. Looked up from germline, CDR1 is SGHDT and CDR2 is YYEEEE. The V and J ends lost 4 bases and 2 bases respectively, with 16 bases between them. This CDR3 reads CASSLPSAAPYEQYF. The CDR3 bases are TGTGCCAGCAGCCTTCCTAGCGCCGCCCCCTACGAGCAGTACTTC. Filled out from reference TRBV5-6 and TRBJ2-7, the complete variable domain reads DAGVTQSPTHLIKTRGQQVTLRCSPKSGHDTVSWYQQALGQGPQFIFQYYEEEERQRGNFPDRFSGHQFPNYSSELNVNALLLGDSALYLCASSLPSAAPYEQYFGPGTRLTVT.

CDR3 loop: CASQGAREGVENEQFF. DNA for the CDR3: TGTGCCTCCCAAGGAGCCAGGGAGGGAGTTGAGAATGAGCAGTTCTTC. The chain uses TRBV10-3 and TRBJ2-1, with 7 bases lining up with TRBD2. Germline CDR1 ENHRY, CDR2 SYGVKD. With V trimmed by 11 bases and J by 7 bases, 20 bases remained unmatched. The CDR3 spans 16 residues.

The chain recombines TRBV27 with TRBJ1-4, with a weak D call TRBD1 (5 bases). Per the germline V gene, CDR1 is MNHEY and CDR2 is SMNVEV (reference sequence). This CDR3 has 15 residues. V lost 5 bases, J lost 5 bases, and 15 bases lay in between. CDR3 region: CASSPEGRYNEKLFF. The CDR3 region has the DNA TGTGCCAGCAGTCCGGAGGGACGGTACAATGAAAAACTGTTTTTT.

The chain joins TRBV7-2 to TRBJ2-7; D is uncertain. In germline, CDR1 is SGHTA, CDR2 FQGNSA. This CDR3 has 15 residues. The ends were cut back, 2 bases at V and 3 bases at J, with 14 bases in the middle. The CDR3 is CASSLPTPPHYEQYF. CDR3 nucleotides: TGTGCCAGCAGCTTACCCACCCCACCCCACTACGAGCAGTACTTC.

The J gene is TRBJ2-7, the V gene TRBV6-1; TRBD2 agrees at 7 bases. From germline, CDR1 is MNHNS and CDR2 SASEGT. V was pared by 7 bases and J by 6 bases, with 6 bases of the junction left unmatched. The CDR3 spans 12 residues. The CDR3 loop is CASTGGYSEQYF. In DNA, the CDR3 is TGTGCCAGCACGGGAGGCTACTCCGAGCAGTACTTC.

This CDR3 reads CASSGHAGTAISYEQYF. DNA for the CDR3: TGTGCCAGCAGCGGTCACGCCGGGACTGCGATCTCCTACGAGCAGTACTTC. This chain links TRBV21-1 with TRBJ2-7; the table's D gene call, TRBD2, was not cross checked with the DNA. TRBV21-1 is recorded as a pseudogene. This CDR3 comprises 17 residues.

The chain employs TRBV6-1 and TRBJ2-7, with 7 nucleotides matching TRBD1. Trimming cost V 3 bases and J 2 bases; bases outside gene matches: 7. Germline-derived CDR1 and CDR2 are MNHNS and SASEGT. CDR3 length: 15 residues. The CDR3, as DNA: TGTGCCAGCAGTGAGTGGGAAGGGGGCACCTACGAGCAGTACTTC. Translated: CASSEWEGGTYEQYF.

This chain joins TRBV28 and TRBJ2-1; D remains ambiguous. From germline, CDR1 is MDHEN and CDR2 SYDVKM. This CDR3 spans 11 amino acids. V was clipped by 5 bases and J by 4 bases, with 3 bases between them. CDR3 DNA sequence: TGTGCCAGCAGTAAGTACAATGAGCAGTTCTTC. Its translation: CASSKYNEQFF.

This clone was counted between two and nine times. V usage is TRBV6-5 and J usage is TRBJ1-1; unclear D gene. The germline CDR1 and CDR2 sequences are MNHEY and SVGAGI. The CDR3 runs to 14 residues. V gave up 6 bases and J gave up 0 bases, with 11 bases separating them. The CDR3 sequence: CASRPTPMNTEAFF. The CDR3 coding sequence is TGTGCCAGCAGGCCGACACCGATGAACACTGAAGCTTTCTTT.

This clone occurred once. The chain joins TRBV6-6 to TRBJ1-1, with 8 bases that match TRBD1. J was trimmed by 5 bases and V by 6 bases; bases with no gene match: 11. Germline V gene sequence: CDR1 MNHNY, CDR2 SVGAGI (reference sequence). This CDR3 comprises 15 residues. The CDR3 nucleotides read TGTGCCAGCAGCTATGGACAGGGAGGAAGGACTGAAGCTTTCTTT. Translating gives CASSYGQGGRTEAFF.

The chain carries TRBV28 and TRBJ1-1; D gene ambiguous. V was trimmed by 4 bases and J by 0 bases, leaving 6 bases between them. Germline-derived CDR1 and CDR2 are MDHEN and SYDVKM. The CDR3 has 13 residues. This CDR3 is CASSSGLNTEAFF. CDR3 nucleotides: TGTGCCAGCAGTTCAGGACTGAACACTGAAGCTTTCTTT.

This chain links TRBV19 with TRBJ1-5; D is perhaps TRBD1 (5 bases). V was trimmed by 1 base and J by 8 bases, leaving 6 bases between them. Germline values: CDR1 LNHDA, CDR2 SQIVND (reference sequence). CDR3 length: 12 amino acids. CDR3 DNA sequence: TGTGCCAGTAGTATAGGGGGGGAGCCCCAGCATTTT. Amino acid sequence: CASSIGGEPQHF.

This clone appeared a few times. The CDR3 spells CASRSNGNQPQHF. CDR3 in DNA: TGTGCCAGCAGGAGCAATGGCAATCAGCCCCAGCATTTT. The chain recombines TRBV11-2 with TRBJ1-5; D call uncertain. V was clipped by 6 bases and J by 2 bases, with 8 bases between them. Per germline, CDR1 SGHAT and CDR2 FQNNGV. The CDR3 has 13 residues.

The chain is built from TRBV6-5 and TRBJ1-1; D uncertain. V was cut by 1 base and J by 4 bases, with 7 bases left in between. In germline, CDR1 is MNHEY, CDR2 SVGAGI. The CDR3 runs to 13 residues. The CDR3, as DNA: TGTGCCAGCAGTTACTACTTAGGCACTGAAGCTTTCTTT. Its translation is CASSYYLGTEAFF.

The CDR3 loop reads CASSPLAIGISPLHF. The CDR3 DNA reads TGTGCCAGCAGCCCCTTGGCGATCGGAATCTCACCCCTCCACTTT. V and J are TRBV5-4 and TRBJ1-6, with D uncertain. The CDR3 has 15 amino acids. Germline loops: CDR1 SGHNT, CDR2 YYREEE (reference sequence). The ends were cut back, 4 bases at V and 10 bases at J, with 18 bases in the middle.

The chain couples TRBV18 to TRBJ2-7; 10 bases line up with TRBD2. The CDR3 runs to 15 residues. J gave up 2 bases and V 0 bases, and 1 base lay outside the gene matches. Germline-derived CDR1 and CDR2 are KGHSH and LQKENI. The CDR3: CASSPPGLATYEQYF. The CDR3 nucleotides are TGTGCCAGCTCACCACCGGGACTAGCGACCTACGAGCAGTACTTC.

By its share, this clone is medium-sized. The chain combines TRBV11-3 with TRBJ2-2; 8 bases fit TRBD2. Germline loops: CDR1 SGHNT, CDR2 YENEEA. Losses at the gene ends were 5 bases for V and 4 bases for J; bases not matched to a gene: 3. The CDR3 covers 14 residues. The CDR3 nucleotides read TGTGCCAGCAGCCCCCGGGGGGGCACCGGGGAGCTGTTTTTT. Amino acids: CASSPRGGTGELFF.

The chain combines TRBV6-5 with TRBJ1-5, with D possibly matching TRBD1 (6 bases). Trimming pared 2 bases from V and 4 bases from J, leaving 9 bases between. This CDR3 region has 14 residues. Germline CDR1 reads MNHEY; CDR2 reads SVGAGI. CDR3 amino acids: CASSYRQGNQPQHF. In nucleotides, the CDR3 is TGTGCCAGCAGTTACCGGCAGGGGAATCAGCCCCAGCATTTT.

This clone appeared a few times. The chain uses TRBV7-9 and TRBJ1-4; the match to TRBD1 covers 8 bases. From germline, CDR1 is SEHNR and CDR2 FQNEAQ (reference sequence). V was clipped by 5 bases and J by 5 bases; unmatched bases: 7. The CDR3 spans 15 residues. CDR3 DNA: TGTGCCAGCAGCATACAGGGGGACCTAAATGAAAAACTGTTTTTT. Protein: CASSIQGDLNEKLFF. Looking up the rest from reference TRBV7-9 and TRBJ1-4 gives the full variable domain: DTGVSQNPRHKITKRGQNVTFRCDPISEHNRLYWYRQTLGQGPEFLTYFQNEAQLEKSRLLSDRFSAERPKGSFSTLEIQRTEQGDSAMYLCASSIQGDLNEKLFFGSGTQLSVL.

The V call is TRBV27, the J call TRBJ1-1, with TRBD1 identical over 7 bases. Germline V lookup: CDR1 MNHEY, CDR2 SMNVEV (reference sequence). Trimming took 7 bases from V and 3 from J; bases not matched to a gene: 11. CDR3 size: 15 residues. CDR3 DNA sequence: TGTGCCAGCAACCTTATGGGGACAGCCGACACTGAAGCTTTCTTT. This encodes CASNLMGTADTEAFF.

The chain joins TRBV18 to TRBJ2-1, with TRBD2 matching over 16 bases. CDR3 size: 16 residues. J was trimmed by 8 bases and V by 3 bases; bases with no gene match: 4. The V gene's germline CDR1 is KGHSH and CDR2 LQKENI. The CDR3 loop is CASSPGLAGGDDEQFF. DNA of the CDR3: TGTGCCAGCTCACCGGGACTAGCGGGAGGGGACGATGAGCAGTTCTTC.

The chain employs TRBV5-6 and TRBJ1-1, with 7 bases lining up with TRBD1. The germline CDR1 and CDR2 sequences are SGHDT and YYEEEE. The CDR3 loop spans 15 amino acids. V lost 1 base and J lost 3; bases outside the gene matches: 6. The CDR3 nucleotides are TGTGCCAGCAGCTTGCTCCAGGGGGATGACACTGAAGCTTTCTTT. The encoded protein is CASSLLQGDDTEAFF.

The rearrangement uses TRBV9 and TRBJ2-3; unclear D gene. The CDR3 contains 13 residues. The germline V and J ends were trimmed by 3 bases and 2 bases, with 7 bases remaining between them. Germline V lookup: CDR1 SGDLS, CDR2 YYNGEE. The CDR3 loop reads CASSGDNTDTQYF. In DNA, the CDR3 is TGTGCCAGCAGCGGCGACAACACAGATACGCAGTATTTT.

The chain combines TRBV5-1 with TRBJ2-1; TRBD2 matches at 7 bases. V lost 0 bases to trimming and J lost 6 bases; unmatched junction nucleotides: 6. There are 15 residues in the CDR3. CDR1 is SGHRS, CDR2 YFSETQ, per germline. The CDR3 nucleotides read TGCGCCAGCAGCTTGGGAGGCGGGAGCTTCAATGAGCAGTTCTTC. It codes for CASSLGGGSFNEQFF.

V is TRBV18 and J is TRBJ1-2, with TRBD1 matching 11 bases. The CDR3 spans 14 residues. Germline assignment: CDR1 KGHSH and CDR2 LQKENI. Losses at the gene ends were 3 bases for V and 9 bases for J; bases not matched to a gene: 6. CDR3 bases: TGTGCCAGCTCACCCGGGACAGGGGGGAATAGCTACACCTTC. This encodes CASSPGTGGNSYTF.

The V gene is TRBV10-2, the J gene TRBJ2-1; D tentatively reads TRBD1 or TRBD2 (5 bases each). CDR1 WSHSY and CDR2 SAAADI come from the germline V gene. The CDR3 has 13 amino acids. The chain's CDR3 is CVQGDPPLNEQFF. Written as DNA, the CDR3 is TGCGTCCAAGGGGACCCACCGCTCAATGAGCAGTTCTTC.

The chain joins TRBV15 to TRBJ1-2, with D unresolved. The CDR3 consists of 14 residues. Germline V lookup: CDR1 LNHNV, CDR2 YYDKDF (reference sequence). V lost 0 bases, J lost 8 bases, and 13 bases lay in between. The chain's CDR3 is CATSRDLAPGGYTF. The CDR3 DNA follows: TGTGCCACCAGCAGAGATCTGGCGCCGGGGGGCTACACCTTC.